The T cell receptor beta chain described here comes from a study of blood T cell repertoires in COVID-19. Clones were read by immunoSEQ multiplex PCR, and TCRdb kept only the in-frame ones, dropping some. The table lists 250,000 to 300,000 clones, approximately 91% of them singletons. The germline gives CDR1 SEHNR, CDR2 FQNEAQ (reference sequence). CDR3 length: 15 residues. V was pared by 0 bases and J by 8 bases, with 7 bases of the junction left unmatched. The TCR was taken from a human donor in a cohort exposed to, infected with or recovered from COVID-19 (not recorded which). The donor label of this sample is uncertain. J is TRBJ1-2 and V is TRBV7-9, with 9 positions matching TRBD1. Sequencing input: PBMCs or T cells enriched from blood (not recorded which). CDR3 amino acids: CASSLAPGTGWGYTF. In DNA form, the CDR3 reads TGTGCCAGCAGCTTAGCGCCCGGGACAGGGTGGGGCTACACCTTC.